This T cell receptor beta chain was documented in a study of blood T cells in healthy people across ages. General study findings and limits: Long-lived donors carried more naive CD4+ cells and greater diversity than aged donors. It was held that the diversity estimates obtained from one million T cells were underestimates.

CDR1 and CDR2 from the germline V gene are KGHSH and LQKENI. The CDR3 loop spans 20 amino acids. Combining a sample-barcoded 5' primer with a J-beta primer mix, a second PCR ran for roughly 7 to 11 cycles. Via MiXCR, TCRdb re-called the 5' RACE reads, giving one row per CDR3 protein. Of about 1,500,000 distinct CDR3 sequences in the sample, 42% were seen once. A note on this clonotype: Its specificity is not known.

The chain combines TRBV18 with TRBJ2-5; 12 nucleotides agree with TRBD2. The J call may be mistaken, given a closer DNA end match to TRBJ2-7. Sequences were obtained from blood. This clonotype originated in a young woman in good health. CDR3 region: CASSPPKQDTSGRITYEQYF. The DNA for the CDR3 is TGTGCCAGCTCACCACCCAAACAGGATACTAGCGGGAGGATCACGTACGAGCAGTACTTC.